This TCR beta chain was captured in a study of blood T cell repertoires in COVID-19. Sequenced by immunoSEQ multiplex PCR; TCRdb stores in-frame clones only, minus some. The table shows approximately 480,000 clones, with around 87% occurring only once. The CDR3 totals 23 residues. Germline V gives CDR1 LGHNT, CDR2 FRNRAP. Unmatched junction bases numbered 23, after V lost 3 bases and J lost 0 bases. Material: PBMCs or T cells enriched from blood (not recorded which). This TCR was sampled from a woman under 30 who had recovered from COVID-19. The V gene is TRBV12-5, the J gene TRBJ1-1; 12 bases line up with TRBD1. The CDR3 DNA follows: TGTGCTAGTGGTTTCCTAAGGGGAGTATGGTGGGACAGGGGGCGCGAAATGAACACTGAAGCTTTCTTT. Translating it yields CASGFLRGVWWDRGREMNTEAFF. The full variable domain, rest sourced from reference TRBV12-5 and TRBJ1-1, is DARVTQTPRHKVTEMGQEVTMRCQPILGHNTVFWYRQTMMQGLELLAYFRNRAPLDDSGMPKDRFSAEMPDATLATLKIQPSEPRDSAVYFCASGFLRGVWWDRGREMNTEAFFGQGTRLTVV.